This is a list of T cell receptor beta chains from one sample in a study of blood T cell repertoires in COVID-19. Assay: immunoSEQ multiplex PCR; the TCRdb copy retains only in-frame clones and omits some. The table has roughly 29,000 clones, 70% to 90% seen once. Specimen: peripheral blood. Every receptor here comes from a human donor in a cohort sampled during active COVID-19. Both conserved end residues are trimmed from each CDR3.

v_call	j_call	cdr3_length	cdr3_aa
TRBV6-6	TRBJ2-4	14	ASSQGQVEAKNIQY
TRBV11-2	TRBJ2-5	14	ASSLERGTSGETQY
TRBV6-5	TRBJ1-4	14	ASSYLRKQGYEKLF
TRBV5-6	TRBJ2-7	11	ASSLLGVSEQY
TRBV4-1	TRBJ2-3	16	ASSETSGGDPSTDTQY
TRBV29-1	TRBJ1-6	11	SAGTSYNSPLH
TRBV10-3	TRBJ2-1	11	AISGQGRGEQF
TRBV4-1	TRBJ1-2	10	ASSQSEIGYT
TRBV19	TRBJ1-1	12	ASTRTAGSTEAF
TRBV21-1	TRBJ1-2	15	ASGKDRESLKLYGYT
TRBV15	TRBJ1-1	11	ATSRQGNTEAF
TRBV19	TRBJ2-2	12	ASSGYRGPGELF
TRBV21-1	TRBJ2-2	14	AGLGAGLTNTGELF
TRBV5-1	TRBJ1-1	13	ARRRGEGRTTEAF
TRBV5-4	TRBJ1-1	14	ASSPTGGALNTEAF
TRBV30	TRBJ1-3	11	AWSRPQGNTIY
TRBV6-5	TRBJ1-2	11	ASRFSTDYGYT
TRBV5-6	TRBJ2-4	15	ASSFLMSGVAKNIQY
TRBV29-1	TRBJ2-1	14	SVEDLGGREGNEQF
TRBV7-2	TRBJ2-1	12	ASSAGQGANEQF